This T cell receptor beta chain was observed in a study of a mutant IDH1 vaccine in newly diagnosed glioma. The study's findings and limits: Vaccination elicited immune responses in approximately 93% of patients.

The CDR3 runs to 14 residues. Between the trimmed V and J ends, which lost 6 bases and 4 bases, there was a span of 15 bases. The germline CDR1 and CDR2 sequences are MNHNS and SASEGT. Profiled with immunoSEQ multiplex PCR; TCRdb holds only in-frame clones, not every one. The top ten clones hold under 6% of a sample with around 67,000 clones, around 83% of them seen once. Of note for this clone: The target antigen is unknown.

Time point here: baseline, week 1 (first vaccination visit). The treatment: pre-vaccination baseline after standard-of-care therapy. The chain carries TRBV6-1 and TRBJ1-2; D remains ambiguous. The sample consisted of peripheral blood mononuclear cells (PBMCs), taken from a glioma patient treated with radiotherapy, temozolomide or both. This receptor was identified in a woman between 18 and 29 years old with glioma. Some clones in this sample may be carry-over from other donors' samples. The CDR3 sequence: CASRYRSGFYGYTF. DNA for the CDR3: TGTGCCAGCAGGTATAGAAGTGGCTTCTATGGCTACACCTTC.